This T cell receptor beta chain was captured by sequencing in a study of shared clonotypes between healthy human individuals. Study-level information: Those who served as donors were a couple of women and a few men between the ages of 18 and 49. Per donor, three plates held CD4 naive cells, three held CD4 memory, two held CD8 naive and one held CD8 memory. Whole-study findings and limits: In having few donors, the study represented limited genetic and exposure-history diversity.

It was into CD45RA+ naive and CD45RA-negative memory subsets that the CD4+ cells were split. CDR3 length: 16 amino acids. V shed 3 bases, J shed 6 bases, and the junction held 11 bases outside the gene matches. Germline V lookup: CDR1 KGHSH, CDR2 LQKENI. Only in-frame clones appear in the TCRdb table, and some are missing; sequencing was by immunoSEQ multiplex PCR. This table holds 190,000 or so clones, approximately 62% found once. A remark on this clone: Its antigen remains unidentified.

The receptor's source is a man aged 25 to 40 in good health. The genes are TRBV18 and TRBJ2-1; 7 nucleotides match TRBD1. Sequencing input: memory CD4+ T cells sorted from blood. The subset here: CD45RA-negative fraction. The CDR3 loop is CASSPATGFDGNEQFF. In DNA form, the CDR3 reads TGTGCCAGCTCACCCGCGACAGGGTTTGATGGCAATGAGCAGTTCTTC. Looking up the rest from reference TRBV18 and TRBJ2-1 gives the full variable domain: NAGVMQNPRHLVRRRGQEARLRCSPMKGHSHVYWYRQLPEEGLKFMVYLQKENIIDESGMPKERFSAEFPKEGPSILRIQQVVRGDSAAYFCASSPATGFDGNEQFFGPGTRLTVL.